The 8 T cell receptor beta chains below come from one sample, sequenced in a study of regulatory T cells in long-lasting Graves disease. To make TCR beta libraries, researchers used iRepertoire HTBI primers and Arm-PCR of CDR3 regions. MiXCR was run by TCRdb on the multiplex PCR reads, yielding one entry per CDR3 protein. The sample holds approximately 310,000 distinct CDR3 sequences, 15% to 20% seen once. Time point in this sample: newly diagnosed GD, antithyroid drugs for less than 3 months. PBMCs were the source of the RNA used for TCR sequencing. Sample: peripheral blood mononuclear cells (PBMCs), taken at new diagnosis, from a patient treated with antithyroid drugs. Receptors originate from a female donor with Graves disease.

This clonotype was found a few times. This chain links TRBV28 with TRBJ1-2; the match to TRBD1 covers 7 bases. Germline V gene lookup returns CDR1 MDHEN and CDR2 SYDVKM. Trimming at V came to 3 bases and at J to 2 bases, leaving 3 bases not matched to a gene. CDR3 length equals 14 residues. The CDR3, as DNA: TGTGCCAGCAGTTTGTTACAGGGGAACTATGGCTACACCTTC. Protein: CASSLLQGNYGYTF.

The CDR3 loop reads CASSQERDSPLHF. In nucleotides, the CDR3 is TGTGCCAGCAGCCAAGAGAGGGATTCACCCCTCCACTTT. The gene calls are TRBV14 and TRBJ1-6; no firm D call. V dropped 0 bases and J dropped 8 bases, with 5 bases sitting between them. Germline V gene sequence: CDR1 SGHDN, CDR2 FVKESK. CDR3 size: 13 residues.

The V call is TRBV20-1, the J call TRBJ1-5, with 9 positions matching TRBD1. With 3 bases clipped from V and 0 bases from J, the junction kept 6 bases outside the gene matches. Germline CDR1 reads DFQATT; CDR2 reads SNEGSKA (reference sequence). The CDR3 has 16 residues. Here the CDR3 reads CSASKGTGYSNQPQHF. DNA for the CDR3: TGCAGTGCTAGCAAGGGGACAGGGTATAGCAATCAGCCCCAGCATTTT.

About this clonotype itself: The junction does not match germline at one end; this may be a read error. The chain is built from TRBV7-7 and TRBJ2-1; 14 nucleotides line up with TRBD2. The V gene's germline CDR1 is SSHAT and CDR2 FNYEAQ (reference sequence). There are 16 residues in the CDR3. The CDR3 spells CASSPGTSGGHNEQFF. DNA for the CDR3: TGTGCTAGCAGCCCCGGGACTAGCGGGGGACACAATGAGCAGTTCTTC.

This clonotype has more than one count but fewer than ten. The V gene is TRBV19, the J gene TRBJ2-5; D call uncertain. The J call may be incorrect, as the DNA end agrees better with TRBJ2-7. This CDR3 is built from 15 residues. Germline values: CDR1 LNHDA, CDR2 SQIVND (reference sequence). The CDR3 protein is CASSISELSSYEQYF. CDR3 sequence (DNA): TGTGCCAGTAGTATCTCGGAACTATCCTCCTACGAGCAGTACTTC.

The V and J genes are TRBV4-1 and TRBJ2-5; 12 bases align to TRBD2. The J segment lost 4 bases and the V segment lost 1 base, leaving 10 bases of the junction unmatched. Germline CDR1 is MGHRA and CDR2 is YSYEKL. The CDR3 totals 18 residues. CDR3 nucleotide sequence: TGCGCCAGCAGCCAAGCTCCTACGGGACTAGCGGGCCCAGAGACCCAGTACTTC. Encoded protein: CASSQAPTGLAGPETQYF.

This clonotype was picked up many times. The V call is TRBV28, the J call TRBJ2-7; no firm D call. V gave up 2 bases and J gave up 10 bases, with 15 bases separating them. This CDR3 is 13 amino acids long. Looked up from germline, CDR1 is MDHEN and CDR2 is SYDVKM. CDR3 bases: TGTGCCAGCAGTTTACTGGCGGTTAGACATCAGTACTTC. Translating gives CASSLLAVRHQYF.

V usage is TRBV11-2 and J usage is TRBJ2-2; 12 bases match TRBD2. With 8 bases clipped from V and 5 bases from J, the junction kept 6 bases outside the gene matches. Germline V lookup: CDR1 SGHAT, CDR2 FQNNGV. This CDR3 is 15 amino acids long. The chain's CDR3 is CASALAGGLTGELFF. The CDR3 bases are TGTGCCAGCGCTCTAGCGGGGGGGCTTACCGGGGAGCTGTTTTTT.